The table lists the clone carrying this T cell receptor beta chain with a few counts. This sample is part of a study of blood T cell repertoires in COVID-19. At the level of the study: Whether acute or convalescent, the COVID-19 samples came from the United States, Italy and Spain.

Original processing notes: Estimated nucleated cell counts came from reference gene primer amplification. The protocol was immunoSEQ multiplex PCR, while the TCRdb copy is restricted to in-frame clones and leaves out a portion. For V, J and clone size, that table is used; D and trimming come from the DNA. The data show fewer than 300,000 clones, with 88% seen just once and roughly 1.2% held by the top ten. The CDR3 is 16 residues long. The V segment lost 5 bases and the J segment 3 bases; nucleotides outside the gene matches: 7. The germline gives CDR1 MNHEY, CDR2 SVGEGT. The clonotype comes from a woman aged 40 to 55 with acute COVID-19. The J gene is TRBJ2-1, the V gene TRBV6-2 or TRBV6-3; 10 bases line up with TRBD2. Sequenced input: PBMCs or T cells enriched from blood (not recorded which). CDR3 amino acids: CASSTSSGRDYNEQFF. The CDR3 nucleotides are TGTGCCAGCAGTACCTCTAGCGGGAGAGACTACAATGAGCAGTTCTTC.